This is a list of T cell receptor beta chains from one sample in a study of shared clonotypes between healthy human individuals. The protocol was immunoSEQ multiplex PCR, while the TCRdb copy is restricted to in-frame clones and leaves out a portion. Of about 2 million clones listed, approximately 95% were seen once; the top ten hold 0.13%. What was sequenced was naive CD4+ T cells sorted from blood. The receptors here all came from a man aged 18-30 years in good health. The CDR3 runs from the conserved cysteine through the conserved F or W. The D gene is left open where the match is weak. Expanded clones get a size class; other rows say once, few or many, or leave the size out.

v_call: TRBV28
d_call: TRBD2
clone_size: NA
j_call: TRBJ2-7
cdr3_nt: TGTGCCAGCAGTTTGAGAGGACTAGCGGGGGGGCTCCACGAGCAGTACTTC
cdr3_aa: CASSLRGLAGGLHEQYF

v_call: TRBV7-7
d_call: TRBD2
clone_size: NA
j_call: TRBJ2-7
cdr3_nt: TGTGCTAGCAGCTTAGCGTCGGGAGGGTCCTACGAGCAGTACTTC
cdr3_aa: CASSLASGGSYEQYF

v_call: TRBV5-1
d_call: TRBD1
clone_size: NA
j_call: TRBJ2-6
cdr3_nt: TGCGCCAGCAGCATCCAGGGGGCGGAATGGGCCAACGTCCTGACTTTC
cdr3_aa: CASSIQGAEWANVLTF

v_call: TRBV5-4
d_call: TRBD2
clone_size: NA
j_call: TRBJ2-3
cdr3_nt: TGTGCCAGCAGACGCCCCGGGACTAGCCCCACAGATACGCAGTATTTT
cdr3_aa: CASRRPGTSPTDTQYF

v_call: TRBV6-5
d_call: NA
clone_size: NA
j_call: TRBJ2-7
cdr3_nt: TGTGCCAGCAGTTTTGGTTTGGCCTACGAGCAGTACTTC
cdr3_aa: CASSFGLAYEQYF

v_call: TRBV5-3
d_call: TRBD2
clone_size: NA
j_call: TRBJ2-3
cdr3_nt: TGTGCCAGAAGCGCGCCGACTAGCGGATACACAGATACGCAGTATTTT
cdr3_aa: CARSAPTSGYTDTQYF

v_call: TRBV5-6
d_call: NA
clone_size: NA
j_call: TRBJ2-1
cdr3_nt: TGTGCCAGCAGCTTATTCCATACGGGAGTCTCCTCCTACAATGAGCAGTTCTTC
cdr3_aa: CASSLFHTGVSSYNEQFF

v_call: TRBV11-2
d_call: TRBD2
clone_size: NA
j_call: TRBJ2-2
cdr3_nt: TGTGCCAGCAGCTTAATTGTTGGGTCGCGGGAGGGCGACACCGGGGAGCTGTTTTTT
cdr3_aa: CASSLIVGSREGDTGELFF

v_call: TRBV6-6
d_call: TRBD1
clone_size: NA
j_call: TRBJ2-7
cdr3_nt: TGTGCCAGCAGTTACTCCGGGACAGAGTACGAGCAGTACTTC
cdr3_aa: CASSYSGTEYEQYF

v_call: TRBV5-1
d_call: NA
clone_size: NA
j_call: TRBJ2-7
cdr3_nt: TGCGCCAGCAGCTTGGCCATGGACTCCTACGAGCAGTACTTC
cdr3_aa: CASSLAMDSYEQYF

v_call: TRBV6-1
d_call: TRBD1
clone_size: NA
j_call: TRBJ1-2
cdr3_nt: TGTGCCAGCGGACAGGGCTATGGCTACACCTTC
cdr3_aa: CASGQGYGYTF

v_call: TRBV7-2
d_call: NA
clone_size: NA
j_call: TRBJ2-5
cdr3_nt: TGTGCCAGCAGCTTACGGGGCCAAGAGACCCAGTACTTC
cdr3_aa: CASSLRGQETQYF

v_call: TRBV7-2
d_call: NA
clone_size: NA
j_call: TRBJ2-7
cdr3_nt: TGTGCCAGCAGCCGGGCGGGATCCCTTAACTACGAGCAGTACTTC
cdr3_aa: CASSRAGSLNYEQYF

v_call: TRBV5-5
d_call: NA
clone_size: NA
j_call: TRBJ2-2
cdr3_nt: TGTGCCAGCAGCTTGAGTGCCACTATGAGCACCGGGGAGCTGTTTTTT
cdr3_aa: CASSLSATMSTGELFF

v_call: TRBV6-6
d_call: NA
clone_size: NA
j_call: TRBJ2-7
cdr3_nt: TGTGCCAGCAGTTACGACCTCACCTACGAGCAGTACTTC
cdr3_aa: CASSYDLTYEQYF

v_call: TRBV9
d_call: TRBD2
clone_size: NA
j_call: TRBJ2-3
cdr3_nt: TGTGCCAGCAGCGTAGTAAGCGGGGGGCCCCCAAGCACAGATACGCAGTATTTT
cdr3_aa: CASSVVSGGPPSTDTQYF

v_call: TRBV11-2
d_call: NA
clone_size: NA
j_call: TRBJ1-6
cdr3_nt: TGTGCCAGCAGCCCGGGGGTTTTAAGCTCCTATAATTCACCCCTCCACTTT
cdr3_aa: CASSPGVLSSYNSPLHF

v_call: TRBV5-1
d_call: NA
clone_size: NA
j_call: TRBJ2-3
cdr3_nt: TGCGCCAGCAGCTTGGCCCAGGGCGCAGATACGCAGTATTTT
cdr3_aa: CASSLAQGADTQYF

v_call: TRBV27
d_call: NA
clone_size: once
j_call: TRBJ2-7
cdr3_nt: TGTGCCAGCAGACACTTAGGGGGGGGTAGCTCCTACGAGCAGTACTTC
cdr3_aa: CASRHLGGGSSYEQYF